This is a list of T cell receptor beta chains from one sample in a study of T cell clusters in autoimmune cytopenias. TCRdb reprocessed the multiplex PCR reads and reports one entry per CDR3 protein, with no DNA. This repertoire comprises about 9,500 distinct CDR3 sequences; its ten largest clones make up roughly a tenth. The sequenced sample consisted of peripheral blood. The receptors derive from a human donor with an autoimmune cytopenia or autoimmune hepatitis (not recorded which). Each CDR3 is given with its conserved first and last residue. Clone size is given for some rows only: seen once, a few or many times, or a class if the clone is expanded.

V gene	clone size	J gene	CDR3 protein
TRBV11-2	-	TRBJ2-7	CASSLRGGDSYEQYF
TRBV7-9	-	TRBJ2-5	CASGGVPETQYF
TRBV6-6	medium-sized	TRBJ2-5	CASSTLDRGETQYF
TRBV28	-	TRBJ2-7	CASSSLRLGQYF
TRBV29-1	medium-sized	TRBJ2-1	CSGGQVSYNEQFF
TRBV7-2	-	TRBJ2-3	CASSLGGGLGSDTQYF
TRBV18	-	TRBJ1-4	CASSGGLLNEKLFF
TRBV4-1	-	TRBJ2-1	CASSQAPGLAGGTGNYNEQFF
TRBV29-1	medium-sized	TRBJ2-5	CSVHQEGGWQETQYF
TRBV6-1	medium-sized	TRBJ2-5	CASSDPSRGRKETQYF
TRBV27	medium-sized	TRBJ2-5	CASSWGFGETQYF
TRBV20-1	-	TRBJ2-7	CSANGLAGGPVYEQYF
TRBV7-6	medium-sized	TRBJ1-3	CASSYSSVPFSGNTIYF
TRBV12-3/TRBV12-4	-	TRBJ2-7	CASSPLTSGSIYEQYF
TRBV20-1	-	TRBJ1-4	CSARDGQGGEKLFF
TRBV9	-	TRBJ1-3	CASSVEVGFSGNTIYF
TRBV5-6	-	TRBJ2-5	CASSTSGGRETQYF
TRBV6-1	-	TRBJ1-1	CASRRGLDWNTEAFF
TRBV6-5	-	TRBJ1-3	CASTSYPSRDGNTIYF
TRBV7-6	-	TRBJ2-2	CASSLRTHGSKYTGELFF
TRBV11-1	medium-sized	TRBJ2-3	CASSSKLGTDTQYF
TRBV21-1	-	TRBJ2-2	CSKTGDGGELFF
TRBV11-1	-	TRBJ2-7	CASSSVTGSSYEQYF
TRBV15	large	TRBJ2-3	CATSGLAGGLTDTQYF
TRBV30	medium-sized	TRBJ2-6	CAGDYSGANVLTF